The next 31 T cell receptor beta chains were all read from a single sample in a study of somatic mutations in cytotoxic T cells in rheumatoid arthritis. The assay was immunoSEQ multiplex PCR, and TCRdb's table has in-frame clones only and misses some. Of some 21,000 clones listed, approximately 78% are singletons. Sequenced material: CD8+ T cells sorted from blood. These receptors all come from an adult with rheumatoid arthritis.

The chain links TRBV27 to TRBJ1-5; no clear D gene. The CDR3 runs 14 residues. Trimming took off 1 base at V and 0 bases at J, with 4 bases between the two ends. The V gene's germline CDR1 is MNHEY and CDR2 SMNVEV (reference sequence). CDR3 sequence: CASSLFYSNQPQHF. The CDR3 DNA follows: TGTGCCAGCAGTTTATTTTATAGCAATCAGCCCCAGCATTTT.

The chain joins TRBV6-6 to TRBJ2-3; TRBD1 matches at 7 bases. CDR1 is MNHNY, CDR2 SVGAGI, per germline (reference sequence). The length of the CDR3 is 16 residues. V was pared by 4 bases and J by 2 bases, with 9 bases of the junction left unmatched. CDR3 sequence reads: CASSSLGGQFTDTQYF. The CDR3 DNA reads TGTGCCAGCAGTTCACTAGGGGGCCAGTTCACAGATACGCAGTATTTT.

The chain uses TRBV18 and TRBJ1-1; possible D gene TRBD1, 5 bases. Trimming removed 5 bases at V and 2 bases at J, with 6 bases between. Germline V gene data show CDR1 as KGHSH and CDR2 as LQKENI. The CDR3 covers 12 residues. The DNA of the CDR3 is TGTGCCAGCTCAGGGGCAAACACTGAAGCTTTCTTT. Protein sequence: CASSGANTEAFF. Full variable domain (remainder filled in from reference TRBV18 and TRBJ1-1): NAGVMQNPRHLVRRRGQEARLRCSPMKGHSHVYWYRQLPEEGLKFMVYLQKENIIDESGMPKERFSAEFPKEGPSILRIQQVVRGDSAAYFCASSGANTEAFFGQGTRLTVV.

The chain recombines TRBV11-2 with TRBJ2-1, with 8 bases fitting TRBD2. V lost 3 bases and J lost 9; bases outside the gene matches: 7. CDR3 length: 14 residues. Germline V gives CDR1 SGHAT, CDR2 FQNNGV. The CDR3 coding sequence is TGTGCCAGCAGCTTTGGTAGCGGGGTTTTTGAGCAGTTCTTC. Protein sequence: CASSFGSGVFEQFF.

The rearrangement links TRBV2 to TRBJ2-1, with D hard to call. Trimming pared 6 bases from V and 0 bases from J, leaving 12 bases between. This CDR3 has 15 residues. CDR1 and CDR2 (germline): SNHLY, FYNNEI. The DNA for the CDR3 is TGTGCCAGCAGAGAACACTGGAGCTCCTACAATGAGCAGTTCTTC. Translated: CASREHWSSYNEQFF. Full variable domain (missing parts from reference TRBV2 and TRBJ2-1): EPEVTQTPSHQVTQMGQEVILRCVPISNHLYFYWYRQILGQKVEFLVSFYNNEISEKSEIFDDQFSVERPDGSNFTLKIRSTKLEDSAMYFCASREHWSSYNEQFFGPGTRLTVL.

The gene calls are TRBV6-1 and TRBJ2-1; D remains ambiguous. The CDR3 length is 14 residues. With 2 bases removed from V and 5 bases from J, the gap between germline ends came to 10 bases. The germline gives CDR1 MNHNS, CDR2 SASEGT. CDR3 loop: CASSEQVLNNEQFF. The CDR3 bases are TGTGCCAGCAGTGAACAGGTGTTGAACAATGAGCAGTTCTTC.

This chain connects TRBV2 to TRBJ2-5; the match to TRBD1 covers 9 bases. The germline V gene encodes CDR1 SNHLY and CDR2 FYNNEI. Losses at the gene ends were 7 bases for V and 4 bases for J; bases not matched to a gene: 10. The CDR3 is 15 amino acids. DNA for the CDR3: TGTGCCAGCACCACTTTCGACAGGGGGAGAGAGACCCAGTACTTC. Translating gives CASTTFDRGRETQYF.

V usage is TRBV4-1 and J usage is TRBJ2-2; D is ambiguous. The CDR3 runs 15 residues. The V end was cut by 4 bases, the J end by 2 bases, with 11 bases between. The germline V gene has CDR1 MGHRA and CDR2 YSYEKL. The DNA of the CDR3 is TGCGCCAGCAGCCCATCGCAGCGAAACACCGGGGAGCTGTTTTTT. Its translation: CASSPSQRNTGELFF.

V usage is TRBV5-4 and J usage is TRBJ2-2, with D unresolved. The CDR3 is 15 amino acids. Trimming left V 2 bases short and J 4 bases short, with 12 bases between. Germline loops: CDR1 SGHNT, CDR2 YYREEE (reference sequence). The CDR3 nucleotides read TGTGCCAGCAGCTTTACGGCACTACCCACCGGGGAGCTGTTTTTT. This codes for CASSFTALPTGELFF.

The rearrangement joins TRBV4-2 to TRBJ2-6; 8 nucleotides agree with TRBD1. The germline gives CDR1 LGHNA, CDR2 YNFKEQ. The J segment lost 4 bases and the V segment lost 4 bases, leaving 6 bases of the junction unmatched. This CDR3 comprises 16 residues. CDR3 in amino acids: CASSPQQGEGANVLTF. The DNA of the CDR3 is TGTGCCAGCAGCCCCCAACAGGGGGAAGGGGCCAACGTCCTGACTTTC.

This clone occurred a few times. The rearrangement uses TRBV28 and TRBJ2-1, with D perhaps assigned TRBD1 or TRBD2 (5 bases each). Trimming stripped 5 bases from V and 10 bases from J, with 21 bases between. CDR1 and CDR2 (germline): MDHEN, SYDVKM. CDR3 size: 15 residues. The CDR3 region is CASSISRDPLQEQFF. The CDR3 DNA reads TGTGCCAGCAGTATCTCCCGGGACCCCCTCCAAGAGCAGTTCTTC.

The CDR3 sequence: CASSLQGDNTGELFF. In nucleotides, the CDR3 is TGTGCCAGCAGCTTACAGGGAGACAACACCGGGGAGCTGTTTTTT. The rearrangement links TRBV7-3 to TRBJ2-2; D tentatively fits TRBD1 or TRBD2 (5 bases each). Between the trimmed V and J ends, which lost 2 bases and 2 bases, there was a span of 9 bases. Germline V gene data show CDR1 as SGHTA and CDR2 as FQGTGA. CDR3 size: 15 residues. The variable domain in full, with the rest retrieved from reference TRBV7-3 and TRBJ2-2, is GAGVSQTPSNKVTEKGKYVELRCDPISGHTALYWYRQSLGQGPEFLIYFQGTGAADDSGLPNDRFFAVRPEGSVSTLKIQRTERGDSAVYLCASSLQGDNTGELFFGEGSRLTVL.

V usage is TRBV5-6 and J usage is TRBJ1-1, with unresolved D. CDR3 length: 13 residues. V was cut by 4 bases and J by 5 bases, with 12 bases left in between. CDR1 SGHDT and CDR2 YYEEEE come from the germline V gene. This chain's CDR3 is CASSEQWGTEAFF. In DNA, the CDR3 is TGTGCCAGCAGCGAACAGTGGGGAACTGAAGCTTTCTTT.

The V and J genes are TRBV28 and TRBJ1-6; TRBD1 matches 7 bases. The CDR3 sequence is 14 residues long. Germline loops: CDR1 MDHEN, CDR2 SYDVKM. After removal of 7 bases from V and 7 bases from J, the junction contained 7 bases not matched to a gene. The CDR3 loop is CASKGAGRNSPLHF. CDR3 sequence (DNA): TGTGCCAGCAAGGGGGCCGGCCGGAATTCACCCCTCCACTTT.

The rearrangement joins TRBV7-9 to TRBJ2-7; 8 bases align to TRBD2. CDR1 and CDR2 from the germline V gene are SEHNR and FQNEAQ (reference sequence). V was clipped by 5 bases and J by 2 bases; unmatched bases: 11. This CDR3 has 16 amino acids. This CDR3 is CASSITQRGHPYEQYF. The DNA for the CDR3 is TGTGCCAGCAGCATAACCCAGCGGGGGCACCCCTACGAGCAGTACTTC.

The chain combines TRBV2 with TRBJ2-3; maybe TRBD2 (5 bases). The CDR3 contains 15 residues. Between the trimmed V and J ends, which lost 6 bases and 6 bases, there was a span of 19 bases. Germline V CDR1 and CDR2: SNHLY, FYNNEI. The CDR3 sequence: CASRRLPNRGDTQYF. In DNA, the CDR3 is TGTGCCAGCAGGAGACTCCCGAATCGAGGGGATACGCAGTATTTT.

The chain employs TRBV19 and TRBJ1-2, with a weak D call TRBD1 (6 bases). The CDR3 loop spans 15 amino acids. V was trimmed by 7 bases and J by 6 bases, leaving 21 bases between them. Per the germline V gene, CDR1 is LNHDA and CDR2 is SQIVND (reference sequence). The CDR3 nucleotides are TGTGCCAGTACGAATATGGGGGGGCGTTTTAATGGCTACACCTTC. This encodes CASTNMGGRFNGYTF.

The chain links TRBV2 to TRBJ2-2; 11 nucleotides align to TRBD1. V lost 6 bases to trimming and J lost 3 bases; unmatched junction nucleotides: 3. Germline assignment: CDR1 SNHLY and CDR2 FYNNEI. This CDR3 comprises 15 residues. Here the CDR3 DNA reads TGTGCCAGCAGAATGGGACAGGGGGACACCGGGGAGCTGTTTTTT. This encodes CASRMGQGDTGELFF.

The table lists this clone with a count of one. V and J are TRBV7-9 and TRBJ1-2; possible D gene TRBD1, 6 bases. V lost 1 base to trimming and J lost 2 bases, with 11 bases between them. The CDR3 has 15 amino acids. Germline values: CDR1 SEHNR, CDR2 FQNEAQ (reference sequence). The CDR3 DNA is TGTGCCAGCAGCTTAGTGGACAGAGACAACTATGGCTACACCTTC. Its protein product is CASSLVDRDNYGYTF.

This clone was counted a few times. The CDR3 nucleotides are TGTGCCACCCCCACAGGGGGCTATGGCTACACCTTC. Encoded protein: CATPTGGYGYTF. This chain uses TRBV11-2 with TRBJ1-2; 8 bases line up with TRBD1. The germline gives CDR1 SGHAT, CDR2 FQNNGV. Trimming at V came to 10 bases and at J to 4 bases, leaving 5 bases not matched to a gene. CDR3 length: 12 residues.

This sequence joins TRBV19 and TRBJ1-1; TRBD1 agrees at 7 bases. The CDR3 is 13 amino acids. Germline CDR1 LNHDA, CDR2 SQIVND (reference sequence). The ends lost 5 bases at V and 5 bases at J; junction bases unmatched: 5. The CDR3 region is CASSVGGETEAFF. The DNA of the CDR3 is TGTGCCAGTAGTGTAGGGGGCGAGACTGAAGCTTTCTTT. Looking up the rest from reference TRBV19 and TRBJ1-1 gives the full variable domain: DGGITQSPKYLFRKEGQNVTLSCEQNLNHDAMYWYRQDPGQGLRLIYYSQIVNDFQKGDIAEGYSVSREKKESFPLTVTSAQKNPTAFYLCASSVGGETEAFFGQGTRLTVV.

V is TRBV29-1 and J is TRBJ1-1; 7 bases map to TRBD1. V lost 6 bases, J lost 7 bases, and 5 bases stayed unmatched. CDR3 length: 11 residues. Germline V gives CDR1 SQVTM, CDR2 ANQGSEA. The CDR3 DNA reads as TGCAGCGTGATTCGACAGGGTGAAGCTTTCTTT. Translated, it gives CSVIRQGEAFF.

This clone was recorded a few times. CDR3 residues: CASSGIGGADGYTF. The CDR3 DNA follows: TGTGCCAGCAGTGGTATAGGGGGCGCTGATGGCTACACCTTC. This chain uses TRBV6-1 with TRBJ1-2; 7 bases are a match to TRBD1. V lost 4 bases to trimming and J lost 6 bases; unmatched junction nucleotides: 8. Per germline, CDR1 MNHNS and CDR2 SASEGT. There are 14 residues in the CDR3.

The rearrangement links TRBV6-1 to TRBJ2-7; D not certain. In germline, CDR1 is MNHNS, CDR2 SASEGT. With 6 bases removed from V and 0 bases from J, the gap between germline ends came to 9 bases. CDR3 size: 13 residues. The CDR3 DNA is TGTGCCAGCAGGCCCAGGAGCTCCTACGAGCAGTACTTC. It codes for CASRPRSSYEQYF.

The rearrangement joins TRBV11-1 to TRBJ2-7; 10 positions agree with TRBD2. Looked up from germline, CDR1 is SGHAT and CDR2 is FQDESV (reference sequence). V shed 5 bases and J 3 bases; nucleotides not matched to a gene: 7. This CDR3 region has 15 residues. CDR3 protein: CASSTTSGEFYEQYF. The CDR3 bases are TGTGCCAGCAGCACAACTAGCGGGGAGTTCTACGAGCAGTACTTC.

The chain uses TRBV6-1 and TRBJ2-7; 13 bases map to TRBD2. Germline V gives CDR1 MNHNS, CDR2 SASEGT. The CDR3 is 16 residues long. The J segment lost 4 bases and the V segment lost 1 base, leaving 4 bases of the junction unmatched. In DNA, the CDR3 is TGTGCCAGCAGTGAAGGACTAGCGGGGGGAGATTACGAGCAGTACTTC. The encoded protein is CASSEGLAGGDYEQYF.

The J gene is TRBJ2-6, the V gene TRBV13; no firm D call. From germline, CDR1 is PRHDT and CDR2 FYEKMQ (reference sequence). The V end was cut by 4 bases, the J end by 4 bases, with 11 bases between. The CDR3 contains 15 residues. CDR3 in amino acids: CASSSRQLGANVLTF. CDR3 DNA sequence: TGTGCCAGCAGCTCCAGGCAGCTCGGGGCCAACGTCCTGACTTTC.

The chain carries TRBV4-2 and TRBJ2-7, with D perhaps given as TRBD1 or TRBD2 (7 bases each). Germline-derived CDR1 and CDR2 are LGHNA and YNFKEQ. The CDR3 is made up of 15 amino acids. Trimming cost V 0 bases and J 4 bases, with 13 bases left between them. The CDR3 sequence: CASSQEAGGVYEQYF. The DNA of the CDR3 is TGTGCCAGCAGCCAAGAGGCAGGGGGGGTGTACGAGCAGTACTTC.

CDR3 in amino acids: CASSAAGGTEAFF. Here the CDR3 DNA reads TGTGCCAGCAGCGCCGCAGGGGGCACTGAAGCTTTCTTT. V usage is TRBV9 and J usage is TRBJ1-1; TRBD1 matches at 7 bases. Unmatched junction bases numbered 3, after V lost 3 bases and J lost 4 bases. CDR1 is SGDLS, CDR2 YYNGEE, per germline. The CDR3 totals 13 residues.

CDR3 loop: CASSESGEGTDTQYF. The CDR3 region has the DNA TGTGCCAGCAGTGAGAGCGGGGAAGGCACAGATACGCAGTATTTT. The rearrangement links TRBV6-4 to TRBJ2-3; 7 bases agree with TRBD2. Germline V gene sequence: CDR1 MRHNA, CDR2 SNTAGT. The junction had 4 bases not matched to a gene; V was cut back by 3 bases and J by 1 base. This CDR3 spans 15 amino acids.

This chain connects TRBV28 to TRBJ1-4, with 8 bases identical to TRBD1. V lost 6 bases to trimming and J lost 6 bases; unmatched junction nucleotides: 9. The CDR3 runs 15 residues. The germline gives CDR1 MDHEN, CDR2 SYDVKM. Here the CDR3 DNA reads TGTGCCAGCAGGTTTTCGGGGACAGGTCATGAAAAACTGTTTTTT. This encodes CASRFSGTGHEKLFF.